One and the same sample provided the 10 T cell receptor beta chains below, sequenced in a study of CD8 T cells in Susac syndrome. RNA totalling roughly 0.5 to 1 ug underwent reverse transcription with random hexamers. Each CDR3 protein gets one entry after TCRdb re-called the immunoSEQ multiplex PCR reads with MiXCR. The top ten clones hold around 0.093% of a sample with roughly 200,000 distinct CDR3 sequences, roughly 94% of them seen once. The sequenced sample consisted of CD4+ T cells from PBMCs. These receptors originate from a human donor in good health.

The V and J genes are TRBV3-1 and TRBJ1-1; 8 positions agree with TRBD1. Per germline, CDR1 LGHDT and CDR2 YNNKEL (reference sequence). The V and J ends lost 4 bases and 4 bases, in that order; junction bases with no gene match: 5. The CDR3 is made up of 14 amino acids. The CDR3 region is CASSLDRVRTEAFF. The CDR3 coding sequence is TGTGCCAGCAGCCTGGACAGGGTTCGCACTGAAGCTTTCTTT.

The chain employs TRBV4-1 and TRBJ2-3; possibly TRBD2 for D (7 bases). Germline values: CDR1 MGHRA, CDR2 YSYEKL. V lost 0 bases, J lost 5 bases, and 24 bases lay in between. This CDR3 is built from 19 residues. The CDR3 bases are TGCGCCAGCAGCCAAGAAAAAGGGGGACTGCGGGGGTGGGGAGATACGCAGTATTTT. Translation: CASSQEKGGLRGWGDTQYF.

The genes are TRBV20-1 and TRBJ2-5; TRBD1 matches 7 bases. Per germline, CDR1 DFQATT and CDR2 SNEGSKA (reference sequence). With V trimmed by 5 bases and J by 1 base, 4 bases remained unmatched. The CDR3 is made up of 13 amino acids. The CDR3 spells CSASRTGQETQYF. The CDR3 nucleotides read TGCAGTGCTTCCCGGACAGGCCAAGAGACCCAGTACTTC.

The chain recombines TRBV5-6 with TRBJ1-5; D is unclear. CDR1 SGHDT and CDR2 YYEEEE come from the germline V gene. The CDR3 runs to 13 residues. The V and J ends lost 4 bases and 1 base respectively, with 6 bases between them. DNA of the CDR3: TGTGCCAGCAGCCGGCACAGCAATCAGCCCCAGCATTTT. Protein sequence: CASSRHSNQPQHF.

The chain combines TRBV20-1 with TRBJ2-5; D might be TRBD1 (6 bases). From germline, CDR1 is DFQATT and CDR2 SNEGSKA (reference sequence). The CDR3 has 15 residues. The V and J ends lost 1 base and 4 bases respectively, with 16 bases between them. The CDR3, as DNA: TGCAGTGCTAGAGTAAACAGGGTCTTATCAGAGACCCAGTACTTC. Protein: CSARVNRVLSETQYF.

CDR3 DNA sequence: TGTGCCAGCAGCGCATCCCCCCCCTACGAGCAGTACTTC. Translating it yields CASSASPPYEQYF. V usage is TRBV7-9 and J usage is TRBJ2-7; D gene unclear. Trimming left V 5 bases short and J 2 bases short, with 10 bases between. There are 13 residues in the CDR3. CDR1 SEHNR and CDR2 FQNEAQ come from the germline V gene (reference sequence). The whole variable domain, remainder taken from reference TRBV7-9 and TRBJ2-7, is DTGVSQNPRHKITKRGQNVTFRCDPISEHNRLYWYRQTLGQGPEFLTYFQNEAQLEKSRLLSDRFSAERPKGSFSTLEIQRTEQGDSAMYLCASSASPPYEQYFGPGTRLTVT.

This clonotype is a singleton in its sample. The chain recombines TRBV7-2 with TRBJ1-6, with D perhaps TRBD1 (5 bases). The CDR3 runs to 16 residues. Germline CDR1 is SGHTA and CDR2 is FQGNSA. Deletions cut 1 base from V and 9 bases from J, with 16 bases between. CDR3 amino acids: CASSLDVGQGGSPLHF. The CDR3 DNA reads TGTGCCAGCAGCTTAGACGTGGGGCAGGGTGGTTCACCCCTCCACTTT.

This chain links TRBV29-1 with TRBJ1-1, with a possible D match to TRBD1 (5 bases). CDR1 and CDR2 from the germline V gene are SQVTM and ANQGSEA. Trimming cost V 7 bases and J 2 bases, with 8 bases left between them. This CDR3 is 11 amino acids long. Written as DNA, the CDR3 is TGCAGCGCCGGGGCAAACACTGAAGCTTTCTTT. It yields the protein CSAGANTEAFF. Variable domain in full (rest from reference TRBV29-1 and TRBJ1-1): SAVISQKPSRDICQRGTSLTIQCQVDSQVTMMFWYRQQPGQSLTLIATANQGSEATYESGFVIDKFPISRPNLTFSTLTVSNMSPEDSSIYLCSAGANTEAFFGQGTRLTVV.

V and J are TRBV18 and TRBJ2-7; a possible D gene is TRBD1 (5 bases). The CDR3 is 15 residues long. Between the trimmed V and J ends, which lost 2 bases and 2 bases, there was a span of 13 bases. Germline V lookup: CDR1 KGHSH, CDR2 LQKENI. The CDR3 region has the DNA TGTGCCAGCTCACCAGGCGGCAGGGTCCCCTACGAGCAGTACTTC. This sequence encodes CASSPGGRVPYEQYF.

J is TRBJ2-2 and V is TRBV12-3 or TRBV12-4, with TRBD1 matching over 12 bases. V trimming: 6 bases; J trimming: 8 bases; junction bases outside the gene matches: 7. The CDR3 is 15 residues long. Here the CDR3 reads CASRTRDRGPGELFF. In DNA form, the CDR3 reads TGTGCCAGCAGGACCCGGGACAGGGGGCCTGGGGAGCTGTTTTTT.